The T cell receptor beta chain described here comes from a study of blood T cells in healthy people across ages. Study results and caveats: Per million T cells, TCR beta diversity dropped roughly linearly as age increased.

Per the germline V gene, CDR1 is SNHLY and CDR2 is FYNNEI. Trimming stripped 6 bases from V and 4 bases from J, with 17 bases between. The CDR3 covers 15 residues. Primed by a sample-barcoded 5' primer and a J-beta primer mix, a second PCR proceeded for about 6 to 11 cycles. Using its own MiXCR run on the 5' RACE reads, TCRdb lists one record per CDR3 protein. The sample has about 720,000 distinct CDR3 sequences; roughly 20% are singletons. Note on this clonotype: Its specificity is not known.

All donors came from Russia, were Caucasian and healthy, and spanned ages about 6 to 100. The receptor was derived from a man between 65 and 85 years old in good health. The gene calls are TRBV2 and TRBJ2-3; D uncertain. What was sequenced was blood. CDR3 sequence: CASSLPGLEADTQYF. CDR3 sequence (DNA): TGTGCCAGCAGCCTACCGGGTCTAGAGGCAGATACGCAGTATTTT.